The clone carrying this T cell receptor (beta chain) showed up just a few times. The source of the sample is a study of blood T cell repertoires in COVID-19. Looking at the study overall: The United States, Italy and Spain supplied acute and convalescent COVID-19 samples. Nucleic acid was either cDNA or gDNA, and it came from T cells, B-cell-depleted T cells, or PBMCs.

Assay used: immunoSEQ multiplex PCR; TCRdb lists only in-frame clones, some missing. The data contain 300,000 to 450,000 clones, approximately 77% of them seen just once; the ten biggest clones take up under 1.2%. Trimming took 6 bases from V and 4 from J; bases not matched to a gene: 8. Germline V CDR1 and CDR2: SNHLY, FYNNEI. CDR3 size: 15 residues. The chain recombines TRBV2 with TRBJ2-2, with 7 bases aligning to TRBD1. Specimen: peripheral blood. This TCR was recovered from a human donor with acute or convalescent COVID-19. The donor label of this sample is uncertain. The CDR3 is CASRKTGSGTGELFF. CDR3 DNA: TGTGCCAGCAGGAAGACAGGGTCGGGCACCGGGGAGCTGTTTTTT.